A single sample gave rise to the 2 T cell receptor beta chains below, sequenced in a study of neurological immune-mediated disorders. TCRdb fed the 5' RACE reads into MiXCR, producing one record per CDR3 protein. The repertoire has about 84,000 distinct CDR3 sequences, around 4.5% of them found once; the top ten carry approximately 5.4%. The sample's time point: longitudinal time-point 3. Sequencing was carried out using PBMCs. These receptors were taken from a woman aged 60 to 75 with multiple sclerosis.

This clonotype occurred many times. This chain uses TRBV12-3 or TRBV12-4 with TRBJ1-1; tentative D call: TRBD1 (5 bases). The CDR3 contains 13 residues. V dropped 6 bases and J dropped 0 bases, with 8 bases sitting between them. CDR3 nucleotide sequence: TGTGCCAGCAGGACAGCAATGAACACTGAAGCTTTCTTT. Protein product: CASRTAMNTEAFF.

This clonotype was counted many times. This chain links TRBV4-2 with TRBJ1-2; D might be TRBD1 (6 bases). Germline V gene lookup returns CDR1 LGHNA and CDR2 YNFKEQ. The CDR3 totals 14 residues. V was clipped by 0 bases and J by 5 bases, with 10 bases between them. CDR3 loop: CASSQEDSAYGYTF. DNA for the CDR3: TGTGCCAGCAGCCAAGAGGACAGCGCGTATGGCTACACCTTC.